This T cell receptor beta chain appears in the sequencing data of a study of vaccination effects on CD4 cells after COVID-19. Study details: After expansion with viral peptide pools in the ViraFEST assay, antigen-specific CD4+ T cells were sequenced. The median interval between the second dose and post-vaccine sampling was 72 days. For each well, about 1.8 million PBMC were cultured with 9 to 10 IU/ml IL-2 and around 10 ug/ml peptides.

As to this clone: Antigen: not known.

Sequenced by immunoSEQ multiplex PCR; TCRdb stores in-frame clones only, minus some. The repertoire consists of about 73,000 clones, with around 70% occurring once and the leading ten covering about 2.3%. CDR3 length: 14 amino acids. The V and J ends lost 5 bases and 8 bases, in that order; junction bases with no gene match: 11. Germline V gene lookup returns CDR1 SQVTM and CDR2 ANQGSEA. Upon completion of more than 9 days in culture, CD4+ T cells were isolated. Participants got two doses of BNT162b2 or mRNA-1273 vaccine. Half-medium replacement with IL-2 medium occurred on days 3 and 7. The TCR comes from a human donor who received a COVID-19 vaccine. Here the sequenced sample was CD4+ T cells from PBMCs cultured without peptide, taken after COVID-19 vaccination. The chain joins TRBV29-1 to TRBJ1-2, with 10 positions matching TRBD1. CDR3 DNA sequence: TGCAGCGTTCTTCCTGGACAGGGGGACCCCGGCTACACCTTC. This codes for CSVLPGQGDPGYTF.